Listed below are T cell receptor beta chains from one sample, sequenced in a study of control samples from healthy donors and cancer patients. Sequencing used immunoSEQ multiplex PCR; TCRdb keeps in-frame clones, though not all of them. The repertoire includes 51,000 or so clones, about four fifths of them detected once, and about 9.5% sits in the top ten. The sample comprised blood. These receptors were taken from a man aged 65 to 85 in good health. Each CDR3 is given with its conserved first and last residue. The D gene is left open where the match is weak. Rows give clone size only sometimes, using once, few, many, or a class for an expanded clone.

>-|TRBV15|-|TRBJ1-1|15
CATSRGNRRNTEAFF
TGTGCCACCAGCAGAGGAAACAGACGGAACACTGAAGCTTTCTTT
>-|TRBV4-1|once|TRBJ2-2|17
CASSRRIIPANTGELFF
TGCGCCAGCAGCCGCCGGATAATCCCCGCGAACACCGGGGAGCTGTTTTTT
>-|TRBV6-5|-|TRBJ1-6|16
CASSYMPGRGLSPLHF
TGTGCCAGCAGTTACATGCCGGGACGGGGACTATCACCCCTCCACTTT
>-|TRBV19|-|TRBJ2-5|13
CASSGGLGETQYF
TGTGCCAGTAGTGGGGGTTTGGGAGAGACCCAGTACTTC
>-|TRBV4-1|-|TRBJ2-3|13
CASSPRGESTQYF
TGCGCCAGCAGCCCGAGGGGGGAGTCCACGCAGTATTTT
>-|TRBV11-3|medium-sized|TRBJ1-1|15
CASSLDLTGNTEAFF
TGTGCCAGCAGCTTAGATCTGACAGGGAACACTGAAGCTTTCTTT
>TRBD2|TRBV5-1|-|TRBJ2-3|16
CASSPTLTSGTDTQYF
TGCGCCAGCAGCCCCACCCTCACTAGCGGCACAGATACGCAGTATTTT
>-|TRBV5-1|-|TRBJ2-3|12
CASRGPTDTQYF
TGCGCCAGCAGGGGGCCTACAGATACGCAGTATTTT
>-|TRBV7-9|-|TRBJ2-3|16
CASIKRAAASTDTQYF
TGTGCCAGCATCAAAAGGGCAGCCGCTAGCACAGATACGCAGTATTTT
>-|TRBV15|-|TRBJ2-7|12
CATSRDGREQYF
TGTGCCACCAGCAGAGATGGTAGGGAGCAGTACTTC
>TRBD1|TRBV2|-|TRBJ2-3|14
CASSGTGGTDTQYF
TGTGCCAGCAGTGGGACAGGGGGCACAGATACGCAGTATTTT
>TRBD1|TRBV5-1|-|TRBJ2-2|15
CASSLDGTATGELFF
TGCGCCAGCAGCTTGGACGGGACAGCTACCGGGGAGCTGTTTTTT
>-|TRBV28|few|TRBJ1-6|16
CASSSNREWYHSPLHF
TGTGCCAGCAGTTCTAACCGGGAATGGTATCATTCACCCCTCCACTTT
>TRBD1|TRBV3-1/TRBV3-2|-|TRBJ2-2|16
CASRPRDRGRAGELFF
TGTGCCAGCCGGCCCCGGGACAGGGGACGGGCCGGGGAGCTGTTTTTT
>TRBD2|TRBV29-1|-|TRBJ2-1|15
CSGRRAGGSYNEQFF
TGCAGCGGACGCCGAGCGGGGGGGTCCTACAATGAGCAGTTCTTC
>-|TRBV21-1|once|TRBJ2-7|15
CASSPRGAHSYEQYF
TGTGCCAGCAGCCCTAGGGGCGCCCACTCCTACGAGCAGTACTTC
>-|TRBV10-3|-|TRBJ1-3|17
CAISRLTDTASGNTIYF
TGTGCCATCAGCCGATTGACCGACACCGCCTCTGGAAACACCATATATTTT
>TRBD1|TRBV19|-|TRBJ1-2|13
CASSARTGDGYTF
TGTGCCAGTAGTGCCCGGACAGGGGACGGCTACACCTTC
>TRBD1|TRBV14|-|TRBJ1-2|14
CASSRDRNGYGYTF
TGTGCCAGCAGCCGGGACAGGAACGGGTATGGCTACACCTTC
>-|TRBV4-2|-|TRBJ2-3|15
CASSHRWRSTDTQYF
TGTGCCAGCAGCCATCGTTGGAGGAGCACAGATACGCAGTATTTT
>-|TRBV5-6|-|TRBJ2-7|13
CASSHRDSYEQYF
TGTGCCAGCAGCCATCGGGACTCCTACGAGCAGTACTTC
>TRBD1|TRBV30|-|TRBJ1-6|15
CAWSAGTGNNSPLHF
TGTGCCTGGAGTGCCGGGACAGGCAACAATTCACCCCTCCACTTT
>-|TRBV5-1|-|TRBJ2-3|13
CASSLESTDTQYF
TGCGCCAGCAGCTTGGAAAGCACAGATACGCAGTATTTT
>-|TRBV2|-|TRBJ2-7|15
CASKFRQESSYEQYF
TGTGCCAGCAAGTTCCGACAGGAGAGCTCCTACGAGCAGTACTTC
>-|TRBV11-2|-|TRBJ2-7|14
CASSFDRTIGEQYF
TGTGCCAGCAGCTTTGACCGGACTATCGGCGAGCAGTACTTC
>TRBD1|TRBV10-3|-|TRBJ2-7|17
CAISESEGGLSSYEQYF
TGTGCCATCAGTGAGTCGGAAGGGGGCCTGAGCTCCTACGAGCAGTACTTC
>-|TRBV7-8|-|TRBJ2-7|13
CASSLRASYEQYF
TGTGCCAGCAGCTTGAGGGCCTCCTACGAGCAGTACTTC
>-|TRBV20-1|-|TRBJ1-1|11
CSATSHTEAFF
TGCAGTGCTACCAGTCACACTGAAGCTTTCTTT
>-|TRBV6-5|-|TRBJ2-5|12
CASSLTQETQYF
TGTGCCAGCAGCCTTACACAAGAGACCCAGTACTTC